This TCR beta chain was profiled in a study of blood T cell repertoires in COVID-19 (dated by TCRdb to 2018 to 2020). Background on the whole study: The collaborator samples originated in the United States, Italy and Spain and spanned the acute and convalescent phases of COVID-19. The repertoires were made available in a free public database intended to serve as a resource for research on the immune response to SARS-CoV-2. The dataset comprised deeply sampled blood TCRbeta repertoires from subjects exposed to, actively infected with, or recovered from COVID-19. The prospective study material was composed of cDNA or gDNA derived from T cells, B-cell-depleted T cells, or PBMCs. Nearly every sample came with metadata listing a de-identified subject ID, COVID-19 status, age in years and sex. HLA class I and class II types, where available, came from metadata supplied by the sample provider rather than from assay-based typing. Samples were obtained from the ongoing ImmuneRACE study (first 160 participants) and from 950 to 1,500 subjects provided by 6 global collaborators. Points the paper makes about the study in general: How much clinical and demographic metadata was included differed by source and by participant, and the metadata was provided uncurated.

Comments on this clone: Its antigen is unknown. The sample holds no much larger clone one base away, and base qualities are not on file.

TCRbeta CDR3 regions were amplified from genomic DNA by means of the immunoSEQ Assay, a bias-controlled multiplex PCR. On the study's bioinformatics: The number of nucleated cells in each sample was estimated from the amplification of reference gene primers within the assay. Sequence reads were collapsed and filtered to measure the absolute abundance of every unique TCRbeta CDR3 rearrangement. For each sample, productive Simpson clonality was calculated as the square root of Simpson's diversity index across productive rearrangements. TCRdb retrieved this table from immuneACCESS and kept in-frame rearrangements only. Not all clones are present; in checked studies, unresolved V genes account for under half, and no reason is known for the remainder. V, J and clone size were drawn from that table, and D and trimming were deduced from the DNA. The sample table lists 250,000 to 350,000 clones, nearly 90% of them with a count of one. Of the sample, approximately 8.8% is held by the ten largest clones.

Whole blood was collected in K2EDTA tubes by collaborating institutions according to the institutions' own protocols. For TCRbeta analysis, collaborators shipped samples in one of three forms: frozen whole blood, isolated PBMCs, or DNA extracted from either of those sample types. This TCR came from a man aged 18-30 years with active or convalescent COVID-19. Sequenced material: peripheral blood.

The base sequence is TGTGCCAGCAGCTTACGGGGGGGACTCACAGATACGCAGTATTTT. It is translated as CASSLRGGLTDTQYF. The receptor chain draws on TRBV7-8 and TRBJ2-3, with 8 bases matching TRBD2. Per the germline V gene, SGHVS is the CDR1 and FQNEAQ is the CDR2. After removal of 2 bases from V and 2 bases from J, the junction retains 3 bases not matched to a gene. The CDR3 numbers 15 residues from cysteine through phenylalanine. Only the CDR3 DNA stays, 45 bases, in frame from base 1.